Below, 21 T cell receptor beta chains from the same sample are listed, as sequenced in a study of control samples from healthy donors and cancer patients. Generated by immunoSEQ multiplex PCR, the TCRdb table keeps only in-frame clones and is missing some. The repertoire holds approximately 45,000 clones, with around 93% as singletons. The sequenced sample consisted of PBMCs. These receptors came from a woman aged 35 to 49 with head and neck cancer.

By sample share, this clone is medium-sized. J is TRBJ1-2 and V is TRBV29-1; D gene unclear. The CDR3 contains 12 residues. Germline CDR1 reads SQVTM; CDR2 reads ANQGSEA. The germline V and J ends were trimmed by 0 bases and 5 bases, with 7 bases remaining between them. CDR3 bases: TGCAGCGTTGAAGAGACCCCTTATGGCTACACCTTC. Translated: CSVEETPYGYTF.

The chain links TRBV25-1 to TRBJ2-7, with no clear D. The germline V gene encodes CDR1 MGHDK and CDR2 SYGVNS. This CDR3 has 13 residues. The CDR3 DNA reads as TGTGCTACCGGTGTACCAAGCTCCTACGAGCAGTACTTC. Its translation: CATGVPSSYEQYF.

This clone was counted once. The gene calls are TRBV6-5 and TRBJ2-3; 7 bases fit TRBD1. The CDR3 runs 15 residues. J gave up 8 bases and V 7 bases, and 15 bases lay outside the gene matches. From germline, CDR1 is MNHEY and CDR2 SVGAGI. CDR3 DNA: TGTGCCAGCACCCCTAGGGGGCAGGCACCGGTTACGCAGTATTTT. Residues: CASTPRGQAPVTQYF.

The chain couples TRBV7-9 to TRBJ2-2, with D tentatively TRBD1 (5 bases). The germline gives CDR1 SEHNR, CDR2 FQNEAQ (reference sequence). Deletions cut 4 bases from V and 3 bases from J, with 9 bases between. The CDR3 contains 14 residues. The CDR3 nucleotides are TGTGCCAGCAGCTCATCGACAGACACCGGGGAGCTGTTTTTT. Translated: CASSSSTDTGELFF.

This chain links TRBV6-5 with TRBJ1-5; TRBD1 matches at 9 bases. CDR1 and CDR2 from the germline V gene are MNHEY and SVGAGI. There are 15 residues in the CDR3. Trimming cost V 6 bases and J 7 bases; bases outside gene matches: 10. CDR3 in DNA: TGTGCCAGCAGGATCCGACAGGGGGGACTACAGCCCCAGCATTTT. Its translation: CASRIRQGGLQPQHF.

The chain is built from TRBV2 and TRBJ1-1; TRBD1 aligns across 10 bases. The CDR3 is 18 residues long. Germline V CDR1 and CDR2: SNHLY, FYNNEI. Trimming at V came to 2 bases and at J to 1 base, leaving 10 bases not matched to a gene. In DNA form, the CDR3 reads TGTGCCAGCAGTGAACCCGGGACAGGGGTCAATGCGAACACTGAAGCTTTCTTT. It encodes CASSEPGTGVNANTEAFF.

The chain is built from TRBV28 and TRBJ1-1, with 7 positions matching TRBD1. Germline trimming cut 4 bases from V and 11 bases from J; bases unmatched to any gene: 7. This CDR3 is built from 12 residues. Germline values: CDR1 MDHEN, CDR2 SYDVKM. The CDR3 reads CASSSRDREAFF. CDR3 DNA sequence: TGTGCCAGCAGTTCCCGAGACAGGGAGGCTTTCTTT.

The chain couples TRBV6-4 to TRBJ1-4; D gene ambiguous. The germline V and J ends were trimmed by 4 bases and 0 bases, with 12 bases remaining between them. Germline values: CDR1 MRHNA, CDR2 SNTAGT. CDR3 size: 16 residues. CDR3 protein: CASSARYGATNEKLFF. The CDR3 DNA sequence: TGTGCCAGCAGTGCGCGATACGGTGCAACTAATGAAAAACTGTTTTTT.

V gene TRBV6-6 combines with J gene TRBJ1-2; maybe TRBD1 (6 bases). Germline V lookup: CDR1 MNHNY, CDR2 SVGAGI (reference sequence). The CDR3 has 14 residues. The V gene lost 0 bases and the J gene lost 5 bases, with 10 bases spanning the gap. DNA of the CDR3: TGTGCCAGCAGTTACTCTGCGACAGGTTATGGCTACACCTTC. The encoded protein is CASSYSATGYGYTF.

The chain employs TRBV29-1 and TRBJ1-1; TRBD1 matches 7 bases. With 4 bases clipped from V and 3 bases from J, the junction kept 8 bases outside the gene matches. The CDR3 contains 14 residues. CDR1 is SQVTM and CDR2 is ANQGSEA in the germline V gene. The CDR3 DNA reads TGCAGCGTTGTGAAACAGGGGTCGGACACTGAAGCTTTCTTT. Translating it yields CSVVKQGSDTEAFF.

In this sample, this clone turned up once. The chain recombines TRBV5-1 with TRBJ1-1, with D perhaps TRBD1 (5 bases). This CDR3 is built from 14 residues. With 3 bases removed from V and 5 bases from J, the gap between germline ends came to 14 bases. CDR1 and CDR2 from the germline V gene are SGHRS and YFSETQ. This CDR3 reads CASSYGAKGTEAFF. The CDR3 nucleotides read TGCGCCAGCAGCTACGGGGCAAAGGGTACTGAAGCTTTCTTT.

CDR3 sequence: CASSLGGGYGYTF. CDR3 DNA: TGTGCCTCAAGTTTAGGGGGTGGGTATGGCTACACCTTC. V gene TRBV28 combines with J gene TRBJ1-2; possibly TRBD1 for D (6 bases). The CDR3 extends over 13 amino acids. From germline, CDR1 is MDHEN and CDR2 SYDVKM. V lost 11 bases and J 5 bases, leaving 18 bases between the germline ends.

V gene TRBV28 combines with J gene TRBJ2-7, with 8 bases aligning to TRBD2. V lost 2 bases and J lost 6; bases outside the gene matches: 9. Per the germline V gene, CDR1 is MDHEN and CDR2 is SYDVKM. The CDR3 sequence is 15 residues long. CDR3 in amino acids: CASSLGLAGFGEQYF. The CDR3 nucleotides read TGTGCCAGCAGTTTAGGGCTAGCGGGTTTCGGCGAGCAGTACTTC. Drawing the rest from reference TRBV28 and TRBJ2-7, the complete variable domain is DVKVTQSSRYLVKRTGEKVFLECVQDMDHENMFWYRQDPGLGLRLIYFSYDVKMKEKGDIPEGYSVSREKKERFSLILESASTNQTSMYLCASSLGLAGFGEQYFGPGTRLTVT.

This clone was counted a single time. The chain joins TRBV7-9 to TRBJ1-4; the match to TRBD1 covers 10 bases. Germline V gene sequence: CDR1 SEHNR, CDR2 FQNEAQ (reference sequence). CDR3 size: 16 residues. V shed 1 base and J 1 base; nucleotides not matched to a gene: 0. The CDR3 DNA is TGTGCCAGCAGCTTAGGGGACAGGGGAACTAATGAAAAACTGTTTTTT. This encodes CASSLGDRGTNEKLFF.

J is TRBJ2-7 and V is TRBV3-1 (or the pseudogene TRBV3-2); D perhaps matches TRBD2 (5 bases). The CDR3 extends over 14 amino acids. V was pared by 4 bases and J by 0 bases, with 10 bases between. Germline assignment: CDR1 LGHDT and CDR2 YNNKEL (reference sequence). The CDR3 sequence: CASSRTRASYEQYF. The CDR3 region has the DNA TGTGCCAGCAGCCGGACTCGAGCCTCCTACGAGCAGTACTTC.

The chain is built from TRBV5-1 and TRBJ2-2; unclear D gene. Germline CDR1 and CDR2: SGHRS and YFSETQ. Trimming removed 4 bases at V and 3 bases at J, with 13 bases between. The CDR3 is made up of 15 amino acids. For the CDR3, the DNA is TGCGCCAGCAGCCCCTCCTTGACTGACACCGGGGAGCTGTTTTTT. It translates to CASSPSLTDTGELFF.

Comments on this clone: Given the absence of the conserved phenylalanine or tryptophan at the CDR3 end, a read error is likely. Because the CDR3's place on the DNA is in doubt, the DNA is left out and the CDR3 is given as listed by TCRdb. The chain has TRBV21-1 and TRBJ2-3; no DNA check was done on the table's D call, TRBD2. TRBV21-1 is shown as a pseudogene. The CDR3 spans 10 amino acids, including both terminal residues. CDR3 region: CASSKAVREL.

The gene calls are TRBV11-2 and TRBJ1-2, with a weak D call TRBD1 (5 bases). The V end was cut by 0 bases, the J end by 0 bases, with 14 bases between. This CDR3 contains 17 residues. Germline V CDR1 and CDR2: SGHAT, FQNNGV. In DNA form, the CDR3 reads TGTGCCAGCAGCTTAGACGTAGAGTCCAGGGCTAACTATGGCTACACCTTC. Its protein is CASSLDVESRANYGYTF.

The chain carries TRBV7-2 and TRBJ2-5, with 7 bases identical to TRBD2. V gave up 4 bases and J gave up 5 bases; unmatched junction bases: 7. Per germline, CDR1 SGHTA and CDR2 FQGNSA. This CDR3 has 14 residues. CDR3 in DNA: TGTGCCAGCAGCTCCCGGACTAGGCGGGAGACCCAGTACTTC. It encodes CASSSRTRRETQYF.

This clone occurred once. V and J are TRBV18 and TRBJ1-5, with D perhaps TRBD1 (5 bases). Germline values: CDR1 KGHSH, CDR2 LQKENI. The CDR3 spans 13 residues. The V gene lost 0 bases and the J gene lost 11 bases, with 11 bases spanning the gap. In DNA, the CDR3 is TGTGCCAGCTCACCACCAGGGGCCCCGGCCCAGCATTTT. Translation: CASSPPGAPAQHF.

The rearrangement joins TRBV18 to TRBJ1-1; a weak D match, TRBD1 (6 bases). The germline V gene encodes CDR1 KGHSH and CDR2 LQKENI. This CDR3 is 15 amino acids long. V was trimmed by 3 bases and J by 5 bases, leaving 16 bases between them. In nucleotides, the CDR3 is TGTGCCAGCTCACCCAGGGCAGGGGCCGTGACTGAAGCTTTCTTT. It encodes CASSPRAGAVTEAFF.